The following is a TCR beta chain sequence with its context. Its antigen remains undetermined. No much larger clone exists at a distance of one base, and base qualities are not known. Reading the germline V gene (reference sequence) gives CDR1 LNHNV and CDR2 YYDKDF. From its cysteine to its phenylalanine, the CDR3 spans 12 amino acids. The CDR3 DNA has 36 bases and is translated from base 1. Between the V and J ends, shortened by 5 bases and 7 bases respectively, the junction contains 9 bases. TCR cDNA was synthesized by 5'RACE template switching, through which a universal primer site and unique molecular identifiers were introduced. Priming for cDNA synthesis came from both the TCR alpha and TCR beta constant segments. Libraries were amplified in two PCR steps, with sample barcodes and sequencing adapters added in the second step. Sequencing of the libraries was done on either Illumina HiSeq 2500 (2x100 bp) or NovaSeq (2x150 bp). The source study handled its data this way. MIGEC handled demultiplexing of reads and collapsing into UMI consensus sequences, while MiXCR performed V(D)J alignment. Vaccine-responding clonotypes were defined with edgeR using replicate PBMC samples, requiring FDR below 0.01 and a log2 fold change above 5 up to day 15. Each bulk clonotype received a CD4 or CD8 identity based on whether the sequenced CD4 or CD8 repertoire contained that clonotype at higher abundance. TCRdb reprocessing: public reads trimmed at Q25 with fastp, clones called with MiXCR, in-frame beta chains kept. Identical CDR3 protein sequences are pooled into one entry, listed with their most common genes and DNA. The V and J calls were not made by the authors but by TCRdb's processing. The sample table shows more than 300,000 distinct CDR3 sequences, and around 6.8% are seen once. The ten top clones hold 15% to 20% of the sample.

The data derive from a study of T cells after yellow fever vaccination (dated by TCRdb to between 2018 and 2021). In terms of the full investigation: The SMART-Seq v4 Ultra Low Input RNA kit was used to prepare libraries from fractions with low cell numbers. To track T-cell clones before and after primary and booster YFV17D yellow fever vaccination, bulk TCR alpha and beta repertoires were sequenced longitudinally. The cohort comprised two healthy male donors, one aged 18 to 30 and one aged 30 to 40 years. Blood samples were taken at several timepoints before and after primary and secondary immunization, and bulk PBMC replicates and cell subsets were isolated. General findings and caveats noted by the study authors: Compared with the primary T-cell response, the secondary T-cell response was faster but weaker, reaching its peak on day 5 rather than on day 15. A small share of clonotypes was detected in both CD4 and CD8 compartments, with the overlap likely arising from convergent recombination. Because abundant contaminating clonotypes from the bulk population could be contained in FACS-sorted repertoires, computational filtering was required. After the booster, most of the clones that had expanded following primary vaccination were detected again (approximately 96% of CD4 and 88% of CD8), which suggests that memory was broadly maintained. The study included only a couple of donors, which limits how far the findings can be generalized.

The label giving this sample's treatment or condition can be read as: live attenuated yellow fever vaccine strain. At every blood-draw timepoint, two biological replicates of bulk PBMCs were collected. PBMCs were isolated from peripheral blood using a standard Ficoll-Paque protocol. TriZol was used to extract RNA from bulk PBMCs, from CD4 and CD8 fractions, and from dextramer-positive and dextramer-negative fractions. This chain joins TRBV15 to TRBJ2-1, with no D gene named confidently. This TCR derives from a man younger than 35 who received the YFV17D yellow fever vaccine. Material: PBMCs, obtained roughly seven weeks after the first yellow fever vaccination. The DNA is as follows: TGTGCCACCAGCTTCTCCCCTAATGAGCAGTTCTTC. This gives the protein CATSFSPNEQFF.